This T cell receptor beta chain came from a study of shared clonotypes between healthy human individuals. The germline V and J ends were trimmed by 2 bases and 0 bases, with 7 bases remaining between them. The germline V gene has CDR1 KGHSH and CDR2 LQKENI. This CDR3 region has 14 residues. Generated by immunoSEQ multiplex PCR, the TCRdb table keeps only in-frame clones and is missing some. The data contain over a million clones, approximately 98% of them singletons. This TCR came from a man aged 30 to 39 in good health. This chain connects TRBV18 to TRBJ1-2; D not certain. The sequenced sample was naive CD4+ T cells sorted from blood. Noted subset: CD45RA+ positively selected. Here the CDR3 DNA reads TGTGCCAGCTCACCAAAGGAAGCTAACTATGGCTACACCTTC. This translates into CASSPKEANYGYTF.